This is a list of T cell receptor beta chains from one sample in a study of cytomegalovirus exposure and HLA in healthy donors. Generated by immunoSEQ multiplex PCR, the TCRdb table keeps only in-frame clones and is missing some. The table lists tens of thousands of clones. The sample taken for sequencing was PBMCs. The origin of the receptors is a female donor in good health and CMV-seronegative. Each CDR3 is given with its conserved first and last residue. D genes are given only for firm matches.

CDR3 DNA | CDR3 protein | J gene | D gene | V gene
TGTGCCAGCAGCTTAGGGCAGGGGCGAGGAGATACGCAGTATTTT | CASSLGQGRGDTQYF | TRBJ2-3 | - | TRBV11-3
TGTGCCAGCACCCAGGGGGCAGGGTATCAGCCCCAGCATTTT | CASTQGAGYQPQHF | TRBJ1-5 | TRBD1 | TRBV6-1
TGTGCCAGCAGCGAAACCACAGGGGCAAAACTGTTTTTT | CASSETTGAKLFF | TRBJ1-4 | TRBD1 | TRBV5-6
TGTGCCAGCAGCCCTAGTCGGCTCACCGGGGAGCTGTTTTTT | CASSPSRLTGELFF | TRBJ2-2 | - | TRBV11-3
TGTGCCAGCAGCCCGGGAGGGGAACCCGGGGAGCTGTTTTTT | CASSPGGEPGELFF | TRBJ2-2 | TRBD2 | TRBV9
TGCGCCAGCAGCCAAGAGAATAGCGGGGGACCCAGGGATACGCAGTATTTT | CASSQENSGGPRDTQYF | TRBJ2-3 | TRBD2 | TRBV4-1
TGCAGTGCCGCAGGGCGGGAGACCCAGTACTTC | CSAAGRETQYF | TRBJ2-5 | - | TRBV20-1
TGTGCCACCAGCAGCGACAGGGGATTAAACACTGAAGCTTTCTTT | CATSSDRGLNTEAFF | TRBJ1-1 | TRBD1 | TRBV15
TGTGCCAGCAGCTCCCAGGGTTATGGAAACACCATATATTTT | CASSSQGYGNTIYF | TRBJ1-3 | - | TRBV7-2
TGTGCCAGCAAAGAACCCGGGACAGGGGGCACTGAAGCTTTCTTT | CASKEPGTGGTEAFF | TRBJ1-1 | TRBD1 | TRBV25-1
TGTGCCAGCTCACCCTACCAAGAGACCCAGTACTTC | CASSPYQETQYF | TRBJ2-5 | - | TRBV18
TGTGCCAGCAGTGAAGAATGGCAGGCCAATTCACCCCTCCACTTT | CASSEEWQANSPLHF | TRBJ1-6 | - | TRBV6-1
TGTGCCAGCAGCGCAAGTAGCGGGGGGGCCCAAGAGACCCAGTACTTC | CASSASSGGAQETQYF | TRBJ2-5 | TRBD2 | TRBV7-2
TGTGCCAGCAGCTTACTTCTGACAGGGGCTGGAGATACGCAGTATTTT | CASSLLLTGAGDTQYF | TRBJ2-3 | TRBD1 | TRBV7-3
TGTGCCAGTAGTATAGATAGGACAGCCGCCTACGAGCAGTACTTC | CASSIDRTAAYEQYF | TRBJ2-7 | - | TRBV19
TGTGCCAGCAGCTTAAAGTATAGAAACACCGGGGAGCTGTTTTTT | CASSLKYRNTGELFF | TRBJ2-2 | - | TRBV7-3
TGCGCCAGCAGCCAACCCATAGGACAGGGAGGGTACAATGAGCAGTTCTTC | CASSQPIGQGGYNEQFF | TRBJ2-1 | - | TRBV4-3
TGTGCCAGCAGCAAGGTGGCGGAAGAGACCCAGTACTTC | CASSKVAEETQYF | TRBJ2-5 | - | TRBV21-1
TGTGCCAGCAGTGATGCCGGGACTAGTTCCTACGAGCAGTACTTC | CASSDAGTSSYEQYF | TRBJ2-7 | TRBD2 | TRBV6-1
TGTGCCAGCAGCTCCGCCCAGGAAGGCTACACCTTC | CASSSAQEGYTF | TRBJ1-2 | - | TRBV7-9
TGTGCCAGCAGCGTAACAGGGAACGCCTACGAGCAGTACTTC | CASSVTGNAYEQYF | TRBJ2-7 | - | TRBV9
TGTGCCAGCTCCAAAAGGAGACTAGCGGGGGAAGGCACAGATACGCAGTATTTT | CASSKRRLAGEGTDTQYF | TRBJ2-3 | TRBD2 | TRBV18
TGTGCCAGCAGTCCCGGGACAGGGAAACTTTCCTACGAGCAGTACTTC | CASSPGTGKLSYEQYF | TRBJ2-7 | TRBD1 | TRBV6-6
TGTGCCAGCAGTTCGACCGGGACAGGGGCCTACGAGCAGTACTTC | CASSSTGTGAYEQYF | TRBJ2-7 | TRBD1 | TRBV28
TGTGCCAGCGCGGGGGGCGCAGAGACCCAGTACTTC | CASAGGAETQYF | TRBJ2-5 | TRBD2 | TRBV6-6
TGCGCCAGCAGCCGGGGGGACAGGAACCAAGAGACCCAGTACTTC | CASSRGDRNQETQYF | TRBJ2-5 | TRBD1 | TRBV4-1
TGTGCCAGCAGCTCAGAGGGGACAGGGAGAACTGAAGCTTTCTTT | CASSSEGTGRTEAFF | TRBJ1-1 | TRBD1 | TRBV9
TGTGCCAGCAGCGAGACAGGGAAGCGGCGCTATGGCTACACCTTC | CASSETGKRRYGYTF | TRBJ1-2 | TRBD1 | TRBV7-2
TGCGCCAGTAGTCCATGGTTTGGGGCAGACTATGGCTACACCTTC | CASSPWFGADYGYTF | TRBJ1-2 | - | TRBV19
TGTGCCAGCAGTTACCCCTTCGGACAGCGGGGGAATGGCTACACCTTC | CASSYPFGQRGNGYTF | TRBJ1-2 | - | TRBV6-6
TGTGCCAGCTCATCGCGGACCCCGGGGGTGGCAGATACGCAGTATTTT | CASSSRTPGVADTQYF | TRBJ2-3 | - | TRBV18
TGTGCCAGCTCACCGGGACAGACCCAGCCCCAGCATTTT | CASSPGQTQPQHF | TRBJ1-5 | TRBD1 | TRBV18
TGTGCCAGTAGTATACAGGGTTTGGGCTCTGGGGCCAACGTCCTGACTTTC | CASSIQGLGSGANVLTF | TRBJ2-6 | - | TRBV19
TGTGCCAGCAGTGGGATGGCAGGGGGTGCAGATACGCAGTATTTT | CASSGMAGGADTQYF | TRBJ2-3 | TRBD1 | TRBV6-1
TGTGCCAGCAGCAAAGACAGGGGAAACACCATATATTTT | CASSKDRGNTIYF | TRBJ1-3 | - | TRBV7-8
TGTGCCAGCATGTCCGCGGGGGGCGAGACCCAGTACTTC | CASMSAGGETQYF | TRBJ2-5 | TRBD2 | TRBV6-6
TGTGCCAGCAGAGGGGGCTCGTCTAGGGAAAAACTGTTTTTT | CASRGGSSREKLFF | TRBJ1-4 | TRBD1 | TRBV28
TGCGCCAGCAGCCAAGTGGAAGGGGGTCGGGAGACCCAGTACTTC | CASSQVEGGRETQYF | TRBJ2-5 | - | TRBV4-3
TGTGCCAGCAGCTTAGGGGACAGGGCGTGGAACACTGAAGCTTTCTTT | CASSLGDRAWNTEAFF | TRBJ1-1 | TRBD1 | TRBV7-8
TGTGCCAGCAGTTTATCCGGGTCGAGGCAGCCCCAGCATTTT | CASSLSGSRQPQHF | TRBJ1-5 | - | TRBV28
TGTGCCAGTAAAGACGGGACAGCCTATAGCAATCAGCCCCAGCATTTT | CASKDGTAYSNQPQHF | TRBJ1-5 | TRBD1 | TRBV19
TGTGCCAGCTCACCACCTATGAACACTGAAGCTTTCTTT | CASSPPMNTEAFF | TRBJ1-1 | - | TRBV18
TGTGCCAGCAGCTTAGCCGGGACAGGGAAAGACGAGCAGTACTTC | CASSLAGTGKDEQYF | TRBJ2-7 | TRBD1 | TRBV11-2
TGCAGCGTTGAAGGTGGGAAGGGACAAGCCTACGAGCAGTACTTC | CSVEGGKGQAYEQYF | TRBJ2-7 | - | TRBV29-1
TGTGCCAGCAAGAGGCTAGCTTCTGATACGCAGTATTTT | CASKRLASDTQYF | TRBJ2-3 | - | TRBV11-2
TGTGCCAGCAGCTTAAGCCTATCCTCTGGAAACACCATATATTTT | CASSLSLSSGNTIYF | TRBJ1-3 | - | TRBV7-2
TGTGCCAGCAGCTTTCAATGGGGGCCGCAAGAGACCCAGTACTTC | CASSFQWGPQETQYF | TRBJ2-5 | - | TRBV11-2
TGCGCCAGCAGCCAGGATACAGGGCTGACTGAAGCTTTCTTT | CASSQDTGLTEAFF | TRBJ1-1 | - | TRBV5-1
TGTGCCAGCAGCGCGGACCGCGAGGGGCCCCAGCATTTT | CASSADREGPQHF | TRBJ1-5 | - | TRBV5-4
TGTGCCAGCAGCTTGTGGTCGAGGAGCGGGGGGGAAGCCAAAAACATTCAGTACTTC | CASSLWSRSGGEAKNIQYF | TRBJ2-4 | TRBD2 | TRBV5-4
TGCGCCAGCAGCCAAGATACATATGGCTACACCTTC | CASSQDTYGYTF | TRBJ1-2 | - | TRBV4-3
TGTGCCAGCAGGGACAGGGATAGGTACGAGCAGTACTTC | CASRDRDRYEQYF | TRBJ2-7 | TRBD1 | TRBV27